One sample yielded the 9 T cell receptor beta chains listed below, sequenced in a study of T cell repertoires in cytomegalovirus infection. TCRdb independently ran MiXCR on the reads; one entry per CDR3 protein. The table includes around 310,000 distinct CDR3 sequences, 25% to 35% detected once. Antigens for these TCRs are unknown. The sample consisted of cultured PBMCs, taken from culture after CMV antigen stimulation. These receptors all come from a human donor in good health (CMV status not recorded). Some clones in this sample may be carry-over from other donors' samples.

In the case of this clonotype: A read error is likely, as this CDR3 ends without the conserved phenylalanine or tryptophan. The genes are TRBV28 and TRBJ1-5, with TRBD1 as a possible D gene (6 bases). Germline V CDR1 and CDR2: MDHEN, SYDVKM. This CDR3 has 14 amino acids. V shed 2 bases and J shed 6 bases, with 11 bases lying between them. The CDR3 protein is CASSLTQGSQPQHI. In DNA, the CDR3 is TGTGCCAGCAGTTTAACCCAGGGGAGTCAGCCCCAGCATATT.

A note on this clonotype: One base away lies a much larger clone, so this may be a sequencing read error. This CDR3 fails to terminate in the conserved phenylalanine or tryptophan, so it likely reflects a read error. V gene TRBV7-2 combines with J gene TRBJ1-2, with 7 positions matching TRBD1. Unmatched junction bases numbered 6, after V lost 1 base and J lost 4 bases. The V gene's germline CDR1 is SGHTA and CDR2 FQGNSA. CDR3 length equals 15 residues. The CDR3 bases are TGTGCCAGCAGCTTAGGAGGGGGCGCCGGCTATGGCTACACCCTC. This gives the protein CASSLGGGAGYGYTL.

Many counts were recorded for this clonotype. The chain carries TRBV2 and TRBJ2-1; no clear D. Germline V gene lookup returns CDR1 SNHLY and CDR2 FYNNEI. The CDR3 runs to 11 residues. V was pared by 7 bases and J by 3 bases, with 4 bases between. In nucleotides, the CDR3 is TGTGCCAGCATGTACTACAATGAGCAGTTCTTC. It yields the protein CASMYYNEQFF. The full variable domain, with the rest looked up from reference TRBV2 and TRBJ2-1, is EPEVTQTPSHQVTQMGQEVILRCVPISNHLYFYWYRQILGQKVEFLVSFYNNEISEKSEIFDDQFSVERPDGSNFTLKIRSTKLEDSAMYFCASMYYNEQFFGPGTRLTVL.

The table lists this clonotype with a few counts. The chain couples TRBV19 to TRBJ1-1; no clear D gene. Trimming stripped 3 bases from V and 2 bases from J, with 7 bases between. Germline CDR1 and CDR2: LNHDA and SQIVND (reference sequence). There are 13 residues in the CDR3. CDR3 coding DNA: TGTGCCAGTAGTATGAAGGTTAACACTGAAGCTTTCTTT. Translated: CASSMKVNTEAFF.

This clonotype was counted a few times. For the CDR3, the DNA is TGTGCCATCCACATAGCAGGGGGCGATGGCTACACCTTC. Translation: CAIHIAGGDGYTF. The rearrangement uses TRBV10-3 and TRBJ1-2; TRBD1 aligns across 8 bases. Germline CDR1 ENHRY, CDR2 SYGVKD. Trimming at V came to 8 bases and at J to 6 bases, leaving 8 bases not matched to a gene. The CDR3 length is 13 residues.

The rearrangement links TRBV5-4 to TRBJ2-3; 8 positions agree with TRBD2. J gave up 4 bases and V 5 bases, and 6 bases lay outside the gene matches. This CDR3 comprises 14 residues. The germline CDR1 and CDR2 sequences are SGHNT and YYREEE (reference sequence). The CDR3 nucleotides are TGTGCCAGCAGACCGGGGGGGGGCGCAGATACGCAGTATTTT. Translation gives CASRPGGGADTQYF.

Concerning this clonotype: At one end, the junction sequence differs from germline, possibly due to a read error. The chain combines TRBV7-7 with TRBJ2-1; D call uncertain. The CDR3 sequence is 14 residues long. CDR1 is SSHAT and CDR2 is FNYEAQ in the germline V gene (reference sequence). The CDR3 DNA reads as TGTGCTAGCAGCTTAAACCGGGCAGGCAATGAGCAGTTCTTC. Its protein is CASSLNRAGNEQFF.

The rearrangement links TRBV6-5 to TRBJ2-5; 8 positions agree with TRBD1. V lost 4 bases and J lost 3; bases outside the gene matches: 1. The CDR3 is 13 amino acids. CDR1 MNHEY and CDR2 SVGAGI come from the germline V gene. The CDR3: CASSSQGEETQYF. The DNA for the CDR3 is TGTGCCAGCAGTTCACAGGGGGAAGAGACCCAGTACTTC.

The V and J genes are TRBV6-6 and TRBJ1-1, with D unclear. This CDR3 is 15 amino acids long. Trimming removed 0 bases at V and 0 bases at J, with 8 bases between. Germline assignment: CDR1 MNHNY and CDR2 SVGAGI (reference sequence). This CDR3 is CASSYSALMNTEAFF. The CDR3, as DNA: TGTGCCAGCAGTTACTCAGCGTTAATGAACACTGAAGCTTTCTTT.